Given below is one TCR beta chain in context. Its antigen is currently unknown. This CDR3 is built from 14 residues. Germline CDR1 and CDR2: MNHEY and SVGEGT. Between the trimmed V and J ends, which lost 3 bases and 4 bases, there was a span of 10 bases. These data originate in a study of identical twins. Study results and caveats: Partial confounding of zero-insertion analyses by invariant MAIT and iNKT cells was possible.

cDNA carried unique molecular identifiers, and a universal primer site was added by template switching. Each CDR3 protein gets one entry after TCRdb re-called the 5' RACE reads with MiXCR. This sample carries 400,000 to 500,000 distinct CDR3 sequences, approximately 18% of them seen once, and the ten largest clones take 10% to 15%. Every sampled donor was Caucasian and healthy. The sample consisted of naive T cells sorted from blood. V usage is TRBV6-2 or TRBV6-3 and J usage is TRBJ2-1; no clear D. This receptor was taken from a middle-aged man in good health. CDR3 residues: CASSYRTGYNEQFF. In DNA form, the CDR3 reads TGTGCCAGCAGTTATAGGACCGGGTACAATGAGCAGTTCTTC.